This is a list of T cell receptor beta chains from one sample in a study of cytomegalovirus exposure and HLA in healthy donors. TCRdb's copy holds only in-frame clones and misses some; the assay was immunoSEQ multiplex PCR. The sample contains 65,000 to 100,000 clones, approximately 94% of which appear only once. Material: PBMCs. Receptors originate from a woman aged 30 to 39 in good health and CMV-seronegative. Each CDR3 is given with its conserved first and last residue. A D gene is named only where the DNA matches it firmly. Clone size is stated in some rows and not others, as once, few, many or a class when expanded.

V: TRBV7-2
J: TRBJ2-4
length: 13
D: .
size: once
DNA: TGTGCCAGCAGCTTAGCGTTTCCGGTCCAACAGTACTTC
CDR3: CASSLAFPVQQYF

V: TRBV30
J: TRBJ2-7
length: 14
D: .
size: .
DNA: TGTGCCTGGAGTGTAGGAAGGAGCCCCTACGAGCAGTACTTC
CDR3: CAWSVGRSPYEQYF

V: TRBV4-2
J: TRBJ1-1
length: 15
D: .
size: few
DNA: TGTGCCAGCAGCCAAAAAAGTCAGTGGAACACTGAAGCTTTCTTT
CDR3: CASSQKSQWNTEAFF

V: TRBV6-1
J: TRBJ2-7
length: 14
D: .
size: .
DNA: TGTGCCAGCAGATCCCCACTTACCTCCCCCGAGCAGTACTTC
CDR3: CASRSPLTSPEQYF

V: TRBV5-1
J: TRBJ1-4
length: 15
D: .
size: .
DNA: TGCGCCAGCAGCTTGAGCCCCTCAACTAATGAAAAACTGTTTTTT
CDR3: CASSLSPSTNEKLFF

V: TRBV11-1
J: TRBJ1-1
length: 14
D: .
size: few
DNA: TGTGCCAGCAGCAGGGAGGGGCCGAGAACTGAAGCTTTCTTT
CDR3: CASSREGPRTEAFF

V: TRBV11-3
J: TRBJ2-1
length: 14
D: TRBD2
size: .
DNA: TGTGCCAGCAGCCCCGGGACTAGGGACCATGAGCAGTTCTTC
CDR3: CASSPGTRDHEQFF

V: TRBV30
J: TRBJ2-7
length: 13
D: .
size: .
DNA: TGTGCCTGGTCCGGGACTCTCTCCTACGAGCAGTACTTC
CDR3: CAWSGTLSYEQYF

V: TRBV28
J: TRBJ1-5
length: 13
D: .
size: .
DNA: TGTGCCAGCAGCTCTGTAGAGGGTCAGCCCCAGCATTTT
CDR3: CASSSVEGQPQHF

V: TRBV5-1
J: TRBJ2-2
length: 13
D: .
size: .
DNA: TGCGCCAGCAGCTTGCAGGGCTCCGGGGAGCTGTTTTTT
CDR3: CASSLQGSGELFF

V: TRBV9
J: TRBJ2-3
length: 15
D: .
size: once
DNA: TGTGCCAGCAGCGCTATGGGGGGTGGCACAGATACGCAGTATTTT
CDR3: CASSAMGGGTDTQYF

V: TRBV7-9
J: TRBJ2-2
length: 16
D: TRBD2
size: .
DNA: TGTGCCAGCAGCCTGGGACTAGCGGTCCTCACCGGGGAGCTGTTTTTT
CDR3: CASSLGLAVLTGELFF

V: TRBV6-5
J: TRBJ1-1
length: 13
D: .
size: .
DNA: TGTGCCAGCACCGCTCAGGGATACACTGAAGCTTTCTTT
CDR3: CASTAQGYTEAFF

V: TRBV5-6
J: TRBJ1-1
length: 16
D: .
size: .
DNA: TGTGCCAGCAGCTTGGAGTTTCCGCAGATGAACACTGAAGCTTTCTTT
CDR3: CASSLEFPQMNTEAFF

V: TRBV7-3
J: TRBJ2-2
length: 13
D: .
size: .
DNA: TGTGCCAGCAGCTTTACAGTAACCGGGGAGCTGTTTTTT
CDR3: CASSFTVTGELFF

V: TRBV6-1
J: TRBJ1-1
length: 12
D: TRBD1
size: .
DNA: TGTGCCACTCAGGAACAGGGGGAAGAAGCTTTCTTT
CDR3: CATQEQGEEAFF

V: TRBV4-3
J: TRBJ1-4
length: 16
D: TRBD1
size: .
DNA: TGCGCCAGCAGCCAAGGGACAGGGGAGGGTAATGAAAAACTGTTTTTT
CDR3: CASSQGTGEGNEKLFF

V: TRBV15
J: TRBJ2-1
length: 16
D: TRBD1
size: .
DNA: TGTGCCACCAGCAGAGCTGACAGGGGTGGCTACAATGAGCAGTTCTTC
CDR3: CATSRADRGGYNEQFF

V: TRBV7-9
J: TRBJ2-5
length: 15
D: TRBD1
size: .
DNA: TGTGCCAGCAGACGAGGACAGGCGGTAGGAGAGACCCAGTACTTC
CDR3: CASRRGQAVGETQYF

V: TRBV7-2
J: TRBJ1-4
length: 14
D: TRBD1
size: .
DNA: TGTGCCAGCAGCTCAGACAGGGGAACGAGGGAACTGTTTTTT
CDR3: CASSSDRGTRELFF

V: TRBV7-8
J: TRBJ1-2
length: 15
D: TRBD1
size: .
DNA: TGTGCCAGCAGTCTACAGGGGGTAGCTAACTATGGCTACACCTTC
CDR3: CASSLQGVANYGYTF

V: TRBV4-1
J: TRBJ2-5
length: 20
D: TRBD2
size: once
DNA: TGCGCCAGCAGCCAAGATCTTAGTCGAGCGGGACTAGCGGGCCCCCGGACCCAGTACTTC
CDR3: CASSQDLSRAGLAGPRTQYF

V: TRBV4-1
J: TRBJ1-3
length: 18
D: .
size: .
DNA: TGCGCCAGCAGCCAAGTAGGGCGGGAGGACAAGATTCGGCACACCATATATTTT
CDR3: CASSQVGREDKIRHTIYF

V: TRBV15
J: TRBJ1-2
length: 14
D: .
size: .
DNA: TGTGCCACCAGCAGAGATAGGCGGCACTATGGCTACACCTTC
CDR3: CATSRDRRHYGYTF

V: TRBV19
J: TRBJ2-1
length: 17
D: TRBD1
size: few
DNA: TGTGCCAGTAGTCTTTCCAGGACAGGGCAACCTGGGAATCAGCAGTTCTTC
CDR3: CASSLSRTGQPGNQQFF

V: TRBV4-1
J: TRBJ2-7
length: 15
D: .
size: .
DNA: TGCGCCAGCAGCCAAGTCCGCACTGAGGCCTACGGGCAGTACTTC
CDR3: CASSQVRTEAYGQYF

V: TRBV19
J: TRBJ1-1
length: 16
D: .
size: .
DNA: TGTGCCAGTAGTATACCTGGGGCGCCAAGGGACACTGAAGCTTTCTTT
CDR3: CASSIPGAPRDTEAFF

V: TRBV19
J: TRBJ1-2
length: 18
D: TRBD1
size: .
DNA: TGTGCCAGTAGCTCGGACAGGGGAAGTTCCATAGCTAACTATGGCTACACCTTC
CDR3: CASSSDRGSSIANYGYTF

V: TRBV7-8
J: TRBJ1-2
length: 16
D: TRBD1
size: .
DNA: TGTGCCAGCAGCAACCGGACAGGAGGCGAGTACTATGGCTACACCTTC
CDR3: CASSNRTGGEYYGYTF

V: TRBV6-1
J: TRBJ1-4
length: 15
D: .
size: .
DNA: TGTGCCAGCAGTGAAGGGCGTAAGAGGAATGAAAAACTGTTTTTT
CDR3: CASSEGRKRNEKLFF

V: TRBV11-1
J: TRBJ2-1
length: 17
D: TRBD2
size: .
DNA: TGTGCCAGCAGCCCGAAAATAACTAGCGCATCCTACAATGAGCAGTTCTTC
CDR3: CASSPKITSASYNEQFF

V: TRBV4-1
J: TRBJ2-5
length: 16
D: TRBD2
size: .
DNA: TGCGCCAGCAGCCAAGTTTCCCGACTAGCAGGCGAGACCCAGTACTTC
CDR3: CASSQVSRLAGETQYF

V: TRBV4-2
J: TRBJ2-3
length: 14
D: .
size: .
DNA: TGTGCCAGCAGCCAAGATAGGGAGACAGATACGCAGTATTTT
CDR3: CASSQDRETDTQYF

V: TRBV4-3
J: TRBJ1-1
length: 15
D: TRBD1
size: .
DNA: TGCGCCAGCAGCCAAGAGGGACAGTTGAACACTGAAGCTTTCTTT
CDR3: CASSQEGQLNTEAFF

V: TRBV27
J: TRBJ2-7
length: 12
D: .
size: .
DNA: TGTGCCAGCAGTTTGAGTGAGGGTGTGCAGTACTTC
CDR3: CASSLSEGVQYF

V: TRBV12-5
J: TRBJ1-1
length: 13
D: TRBD1
size: .
DNA: TGTGCTAGTGCCGCAGGGGGGCCTAATGAAGCTTTCTTT
CDR3: CASAAGGPNEAFF

V: TRBV14
J: TRBJ2-1
length: 14
D: TRBD2
size: once
DNA: TGTGCCAGCGAAAAGGGTAGCGGGAGGGATGAGCAGTTCTTC
CDR3: CASEKGSGRDEQFF

V: TRBV7-2
J: TRBJ2-5
length: 15
D: TRBD1
size: .
DNA: TGTGCCAGCAGCCGCCGGGACAGGTTGATAGAGACCCAGTACTTC
CDR3: CASSRRDRLIETQYF

V: TRBV7-9
J: TRBJ1-6
length: 15
D: .
size: few
DNA: TGTGCCAGCAGCTTAGATGTGTTTCTGAATTCACCCCTCCACTTT
CDR3: CASSLDVFLNSPLHF

V: TRBV5-4
J: TRBJ2-5
length: 16
D: TRBD2
size: .
DNA: TGTGCCAGCAGCTTGGATATCCCGGGAGGGGAAGAGACCCAGTACTTC
CDR3: CASSLDIPGGEETQYF

V: TRBV7-2
J: TRBJ1-4
length: 15
D: .
size: .
DNA: TGTGCCAGCAGTTCTAACAGGGCAACTAATGAAAAACTGTTTTTT
CDR3: CASSSNRATNEKLFF

V: TRBV5-1
J: TRBJ2-6
length: 17
D: .
size: .
DNA: TGCGCCAGCAGCCGCGGGACAGCCACCTCTGGGGCCAACGTCCTGACTTTC
CDR3: CASSRGTATSGANVLTF

V: TRBV19
J: TRBJ2-7
length: 17
D: TRBD2
size: once
DNA: TGTGCCAGTAGTATTTCTAGCGGGCGGGGGCTCTCCTACGAGCAGTACTTC
CDR3: CASSISSGRGLSYEQYF

V: TRBV5-1
J: TRBJ1-1
length: 14
D: TRBD1
size: .
DNA: TGCGCCAGCAGCTTGGCAGGGGGCAACACTGAAGCTTTCTTT
CDR3: CASSLAGGNTEAFF

V: TRBV29-1
J: TRBJ1-1
length: 18
D: TRBD1
size: .
DNA: TGCAGCGTTTCCTACCTCATCTGGCGGGACAGGGTGAACACTGAAGCTTTCTTT
CDR3: CSVSYLIWRDRVNTEAFF

V: TRBV19
J: TRBJ1-1
length: 14
D: .
size: .
DNA: TGTGCCAGTAGTATAAGACGGGGGAACACTGAAGCTTTCTTT
CDR3: CASSIRRGNTEAFF

V: TRBV10-3
J: TRBJ2-7
length: 15
D: TRBD1
size: .
DNA: TGTGCCATCGGGAGCCCGGACAGGGTCGCCTACGAGCAGTACTTC
CDR3: CAIGSPDRVAYEQYF

V: TRBV19
J: TRBJ1-3
length: 14
D: .
size: once
DNA: TGTGCCAGTACGGGGGGGCACACCGGAAACACCATATATTTT
CDR3: CASTGGHTGNTIYF

V: TRBV11-2
J: TRBJ2-7
length: 14
D: TRBD2
size: .
DNA: TGTGCCACCCAACCTAGCGGGAGGGCCGGGGAGCAGTACTTC
CDR3: CATQPSGRAGEQYF

V: TRBV29-1
J: TRBJ1-1
length: 13
D: TRBD1
size: once
DNA: TGCAGCGTAGATGTCGGACGTGACAGGGGAGCTTTCTTT
CDR3: CSVDVGRDRGAFF

V: TRBV28
J: TRBJ2-1
length: 12
D: .
size: .
DNA: TGTGCCAGCAGGGCTGGACATTCCAAGCAGTTCTTC
CDR3: CASRAGHSKQFF

V: TRBV5-4
J: TRBJ2-7
length: 18
D: TRBD2
size: few
DNA: TGTGCCAGCAGCCCCCCAGGGGGGACTAGCGGGAGGCCCTACGAGCAGTACTTC
CDR3: CASSPPGGTSGRPYEQYF

V: TRBV6-1
J: TRBJ2-4
length: 15
D: TRBD1
size: .
DNA: TGTGCCAGCAGTGAAGACGGGACAGGGTCGAACATTCAGTACTTC
CDR3: CASSEDGTGSNIQYF

V: TRBV19
J: TRBJ1-5
length: 20
D: TRBD1
size: .
DNA: TGTGCCAGTAGCCAAGGATTGGACAGGATCAGAAGAAATAGCAATCAGCCCCAGCATTTT
CDR3: CASSQGLDRIRRNSNQPQHF

V: TRBV2
J: TRBJ1-5
length: 14
D: .
size: .
DNA: TGTGCCATTAAGGGGACAACGAGCAATCAGCCCCAGCATTTT
CDR3: CAIKGTTSNQPQHF

V: TRBV5-1
J: TRBJ1-6
length: 14
D: TRBD1
size: .
DNA: TGCGCCAGCAGCCGGGACAGGACAAATTCACCCCTCCACTTT
CDR3: CASSRDRTNSPLHF

V: TRBV5-1
J: TRBJ2-3
length: 15
D: .
size: few
DNA: TGCGCCAGCAGCTTGGCTCCCAGCGGCACAGATACGCAGTATTTT
CDR3: CASSLAPSGTDTQYF

V: TRBV28
J: TRBJ2-7
length: 14
D: .
size: .
DNA: TGTGCCAGCAGTGGGGACTTATCCCACAGGGAGCAGTACTTC
CDR3: CASSGDLSHREQYF